The rows below give T cell receptor beta chains drawn from one sample of a study of shared clonotypes between healthy human individuals. Profiled with immunoSEQ multiplex PCR; TCRdb holds only in-frame clones, not every one. Of more than 500,000 clones in the sample, approximately 95% were seen once. Source material: naive CD8+ T cells sorted from blood. Source of these receptors: a woman aged 25 to 45 in good health. Both conserved end residues are part of each CDR3. The D gene is left open where the match is weak. Rows give clone size only sometimes, using once, few, many, or a class for an expanded clone.

j_gene	len	abundance	v_gene	d_gene	CDR3nt	CDR3aa
TRBJ2-7	13	NA	TRBV19	NA	TGTGCCAGTAGTGGGAATTACGGTAGCGAGCAGTACTTC	CASSGNYGSEQYF
TRBJ2-5	14	NA	TRBV13	NA	TGTGCCAGCAGCTTAAGACAGCCTAAAGAGACCCAGTACTTC	CASSLRQPKETQYF
TRBJ2-2	14	NA	TRBV28	NA	TGTGCCAGCAGTTTAGTAGGAAGCACCGGGGAGCTGTTTTTT	CASSLVGSTGELFF
TRBJ1-3	14	NA	TRBV6-1	TRBD1	TGTGCCAGCAGTCGGCAGGGGGCTGGAAACACCATATATTTT	CASSRQGAGNTIYF
TRBJ2-7	13	once	TRBV27	NA	TGTGCCAGCAGTTTGGCCGTCTCCTACGAGCAGTACTTC	CASSLAVSYEQYF
TRBJ1-2	16	NA	TRBV15	TRBD1	TGTGCCACCAGCAGACTCCCGGACAGGGGGGGGGTTGGCTACACCTTC	CATSRLPDRGGVGYTF
TRBJ2-7	13	NA	TRBV27	TRBD2	TGTGCCAGCAGTCGGACTAGCGACTACGAGCAGTACTTC	CASSRTSDYEQYF
TRBJ2-1	13	NA	TRBV7-9	TRBD1	TGTGCCAGCGACAGGGCCTCCTACAATGAGCAGTTCTTC	CASDRASYNEQFF
TRBJ1-1	14	NA	TRBV27	NA	TGTGCCAGCGGTGTGATCGGAGGGATCACTGAAGCTTTCTTT	CASGVIGGITEAFF
TRBJ2-3	16	NA	TRBV4-2	TRBD2	TGTGCCAGCAGCCAGGAAGGGAGGGCCTTGGCAGATACGCAGTATTTT	CASSQEGRALADTQYF
TRBJ1-2	12	NA	TRBV28	NA	TGTGCCAGCAGCCTGAGGGCTTTTGGCTACACCTTC	CASSLRAFGYTF
TRBJ2-1	17	NA	TRBV9	NA	TGTGCCAGCAGCAATGATTTAAGTTCTAGCGAATACAATGAGCAGTTCTTC	CASSNDLSSSEYNEQFF
TRBJ2-7	14	NA	TRBV28	NA	TGTGCCAGCAGTTTACGCGGGGCGGCGCGCGAGCAGTACTTC	CASSLRGAAREQYF
TRBJ1-2	11	once	TRBV2	NA	TGTGCCTCCCAGGCAGGCAGTGGCTACACCTTC	CASQAGSGYTF
TRBJ2-2	13	NA	TRBV29-1	TRBD2	TGCAGCGTAGCGGGAGGTCCCACCGGGGAGCTGTTTTTT	CSVAGGPTGELFF
TRBJ2-3	14	once	TRBV7-6	TRBD2	TGTGCCAGCAGTGTGCTAGCGGGGTCAGATACGCAGTATTTT	CASSVLAGSDTQYF
TRBJ2-7	14	NA	TRBV28	TRBD2	TGTGCCAGCAGACCACTAGCGGAGACATCCGAGCAGTACTTC	CASRPLAETSEQYF
TRBJ2-3	15	NA	TRBV7-9	TRBD1	TGTGCCAGCAGCTACGGACAGGGGGCAACAGATACGCAGTATTTT	CASSYGQGATDTQYF
TRBJ2-7	13	NA	TRBV19	NA	TGTGCCAGCTCGGGATCCTCTACGTACGAGCAGTACTTC	CASSGSSTYEQYF
TRBJ2-7	14	NA	TRBV13	NA	TGTGCCAGCAGCCACCTAGACCATGCAGGAGAGCAGTACTTC	CASSHLDHAGEQYF
TRBJ2-1	14	NA	TRBV28	TRBD2	TGTGCCAGCAGCCCTCTGGCGGGGGACAATGAGCAGTTCTTC	CASSPLAGDNEQFF
TRBJ2-7	13	NA	TRBV2	TRBD2	TGTGCCAGCATGGGACTAGCGACCTACGAGCAGTACTTC	CASMGLATYEQYF
TRBJ2-7	14	NA	TRBV27	NA	TGTGCCAGCAGTTTATCGAGGACAGCCTACGAGCAGTACTTC	CASSLSRTAYEQYF
TRBJ1-5	15	NA	TRBV27	NA	TGTGCCAGCAGTATGCAACCGGGGAGCAATCAGCCCCAGCATTTT	CASSMQPGSNQPQHF
TRBJ2-1	11	NA	TRBV6-5	NA	TGTGCCAGTACTAGTGGAAATGAGCAGTTCTTC	CASTSGNEQFF
TRBJ2-7	13	NA	TRBV6-1	NA	TGTGCCAGCAGTGAGGGACAAGCCTACGAGCAGTACTTC	CASSEGQAYEQYF
TRBJ2-7	16	NA	TRBV7-2	NA	TGTGCCAGCAGCCCCACGATAACGGCAGGGACCTACGAGCAGTACTTC	CASSPTITAGTYEQYF
TRBJ2-6	17	once	TRBV14	NA	TGTGCCAGCAGCCGGGACTTCGTTGGCTCTGGGGCCAACGTCCTGACTTTC	CASSRDFVGSGANVLTF
TRBJ1-2	13	NA	TRBV28	TRBD1	TGTGCCAGCAGCCTAGGGGGCAGCTATGGCTACACCTTC	CASSLGGSYGYTF
TRBJ1-2	11	NA	TRBV29-1	NA	TGCAGCGTTGTCGAGTACTATGGCTACACCTTC	CSVVEYYGYTF
TRBJ2-1	15	NA	TRBV6-5	TRBD2	TGTGCCAGCAGGTCAATAGCGGGACCCTACAATGAGCAGTTCTTC	CASRSIAGPYNEQFF
TRBJ2-7	14	NA	TRBV7-8	NA	TGTGCCAGCAGCTTAGATCTCAACCCCTACGAGCAGTACTTC	CASSLDLNPYEQYF
TRBJ2-5	13	once	TRBV27	NA	TGTGCCAGCAGACTCAGGGGACAAGAGACCCAGTACTTC	CASRLRGQETQYF